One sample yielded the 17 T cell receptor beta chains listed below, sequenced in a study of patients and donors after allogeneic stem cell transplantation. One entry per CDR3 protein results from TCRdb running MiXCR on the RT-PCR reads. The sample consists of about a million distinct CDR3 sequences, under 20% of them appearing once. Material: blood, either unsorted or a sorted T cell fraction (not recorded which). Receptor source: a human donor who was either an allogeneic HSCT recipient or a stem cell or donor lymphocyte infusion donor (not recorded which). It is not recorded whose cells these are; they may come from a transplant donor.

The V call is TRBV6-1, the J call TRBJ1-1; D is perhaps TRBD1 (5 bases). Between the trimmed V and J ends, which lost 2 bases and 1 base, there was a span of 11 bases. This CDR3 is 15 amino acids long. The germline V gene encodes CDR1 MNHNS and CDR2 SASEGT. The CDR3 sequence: CASSETWTPNTEAFF. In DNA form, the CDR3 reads TGTGCCAGCAGTGAAACTTGGACACCGAACACTGAAGCTTTCTTT.

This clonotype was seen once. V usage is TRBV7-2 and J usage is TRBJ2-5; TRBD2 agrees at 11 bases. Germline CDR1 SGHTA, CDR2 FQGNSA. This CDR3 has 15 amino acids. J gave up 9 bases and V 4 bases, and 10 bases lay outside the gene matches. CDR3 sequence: CASSSGTSGNRAQYF. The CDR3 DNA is TGTGCCAGCAGCTCAGGGACTAGCGGAAATCGAGCCCAGTACTTC.

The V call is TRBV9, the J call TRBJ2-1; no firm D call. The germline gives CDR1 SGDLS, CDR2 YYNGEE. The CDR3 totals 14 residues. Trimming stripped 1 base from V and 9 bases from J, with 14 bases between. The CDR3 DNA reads TGTGCCAGCAGCGTACCGGAAATTAGTACTGAGCAGTTCTTC. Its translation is CASSVPEISTEQFF.

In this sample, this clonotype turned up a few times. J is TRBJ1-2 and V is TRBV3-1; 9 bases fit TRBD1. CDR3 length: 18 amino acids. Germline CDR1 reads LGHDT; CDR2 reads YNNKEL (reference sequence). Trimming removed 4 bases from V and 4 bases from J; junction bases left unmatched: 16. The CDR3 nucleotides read TGTGCCAGCAGCCTAACAGGGGGCCGGTTGGAAATTACCTATGGCTACACCTTC. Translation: CASSLTGGRLEITYGYTF.

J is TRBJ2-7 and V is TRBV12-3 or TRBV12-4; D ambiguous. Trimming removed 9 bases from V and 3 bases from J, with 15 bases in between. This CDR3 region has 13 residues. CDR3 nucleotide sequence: TGTGCCAGTGGACGAGAGTTCGGCTACGAGCAGTACTTC. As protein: CASGREFGYEQYF.

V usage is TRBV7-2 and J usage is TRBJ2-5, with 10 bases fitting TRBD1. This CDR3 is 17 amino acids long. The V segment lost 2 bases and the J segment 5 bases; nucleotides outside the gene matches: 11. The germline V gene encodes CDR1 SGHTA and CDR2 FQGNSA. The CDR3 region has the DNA TGTGCCAGCAGCTTACCAATAGGGACAGGGGTCGGGGAGACCCAGTACTTC. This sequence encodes CASSLPIGTGVGETQYF.

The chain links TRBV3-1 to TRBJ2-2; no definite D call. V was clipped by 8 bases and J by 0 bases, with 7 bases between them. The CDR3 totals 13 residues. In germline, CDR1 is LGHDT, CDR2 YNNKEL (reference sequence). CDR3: CASFETNTGELFF. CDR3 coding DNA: TGTGCCAGCTTTGAGACGAACACCGGGGAGCTGTTTTTT.

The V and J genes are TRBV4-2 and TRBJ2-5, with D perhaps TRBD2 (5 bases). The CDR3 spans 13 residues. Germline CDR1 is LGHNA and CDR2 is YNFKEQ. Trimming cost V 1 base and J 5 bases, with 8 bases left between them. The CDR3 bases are TGTGCCAGCAGCCAAGGGGAGTCCGAGACCCAGTACTTC. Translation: CASSQGESETQYF.

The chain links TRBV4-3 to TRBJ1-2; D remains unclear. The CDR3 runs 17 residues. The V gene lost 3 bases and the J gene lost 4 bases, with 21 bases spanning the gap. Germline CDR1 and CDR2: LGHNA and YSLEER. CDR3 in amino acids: CASSQSSDGPWSYGYTF. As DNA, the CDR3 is TGCGCCAGCAGCCAGAGCTCGGACGGCCCGTGGAGCTATGGCTACACCTTC.

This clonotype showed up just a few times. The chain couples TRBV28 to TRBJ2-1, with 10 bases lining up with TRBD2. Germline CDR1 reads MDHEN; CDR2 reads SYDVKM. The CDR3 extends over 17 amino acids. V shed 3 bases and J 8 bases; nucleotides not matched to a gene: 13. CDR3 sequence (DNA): TGTGCCAGCAGTTTCTCGCATCTAGCGGGAGCTTTAGATGAGCAGTTCTTC. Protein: CASSFSHLAGALDEQFF.

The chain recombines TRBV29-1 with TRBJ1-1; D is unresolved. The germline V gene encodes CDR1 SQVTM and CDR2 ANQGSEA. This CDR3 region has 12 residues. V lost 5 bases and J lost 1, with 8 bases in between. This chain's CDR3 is CSVQRGNTEAFF. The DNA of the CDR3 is TGCAGCGTTCAACGGGGGAACACTGAAGCTTTCTTT.

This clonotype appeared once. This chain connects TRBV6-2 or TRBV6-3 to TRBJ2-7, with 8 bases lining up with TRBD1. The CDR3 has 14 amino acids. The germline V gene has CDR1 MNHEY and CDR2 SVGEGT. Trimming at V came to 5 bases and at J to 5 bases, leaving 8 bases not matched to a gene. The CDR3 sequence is CASSNGGQGHEQYF. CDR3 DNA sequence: TGTGCCAGCAGTAACGGCGGACAGGGCCACGAGCAGTACTTC.

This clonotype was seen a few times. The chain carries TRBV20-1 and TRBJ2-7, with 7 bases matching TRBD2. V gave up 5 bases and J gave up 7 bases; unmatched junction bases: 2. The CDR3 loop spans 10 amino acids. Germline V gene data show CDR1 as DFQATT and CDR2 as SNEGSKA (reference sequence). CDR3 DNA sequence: TGCAGTGCTGGGGGGGGAGAGCAGTACTTC. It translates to CSAGGGEQYF.

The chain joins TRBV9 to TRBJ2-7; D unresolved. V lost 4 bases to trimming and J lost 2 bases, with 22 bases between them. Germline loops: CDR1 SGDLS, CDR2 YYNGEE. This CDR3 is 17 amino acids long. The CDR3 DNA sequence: TGTGCCAGCAGCCCTCGTATCTCTATCCTGAACGCCTACGAGCAGTACTTC. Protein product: CASSPRISILNAYEQYF.

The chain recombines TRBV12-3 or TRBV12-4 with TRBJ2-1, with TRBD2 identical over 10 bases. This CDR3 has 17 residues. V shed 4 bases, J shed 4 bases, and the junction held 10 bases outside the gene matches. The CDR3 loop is CASSSAPGTSVYNEQFF. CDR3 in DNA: TGTGCCAGCAGTTCCGCACCCGGGACTAGCGTTTACAATGAGCAGTTCTTC.

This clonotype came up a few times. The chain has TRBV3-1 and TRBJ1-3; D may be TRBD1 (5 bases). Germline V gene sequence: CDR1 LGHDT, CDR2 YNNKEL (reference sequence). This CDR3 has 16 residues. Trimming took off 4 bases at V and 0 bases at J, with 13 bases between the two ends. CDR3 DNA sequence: TGTGCCAGCAGCCCGAGGGACCGTGTCTCTGGAAACACCATATATTTT. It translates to CASSPRDRVSGNTIYF.

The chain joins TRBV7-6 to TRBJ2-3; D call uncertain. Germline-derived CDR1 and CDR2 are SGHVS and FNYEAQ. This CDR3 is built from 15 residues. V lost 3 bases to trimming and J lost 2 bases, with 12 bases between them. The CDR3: CASSLVRSTTDTQYF. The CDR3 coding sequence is TGTGCCAGCAGCTTGGTTAGGAGTACCACAGATACGCAGTATTTT.